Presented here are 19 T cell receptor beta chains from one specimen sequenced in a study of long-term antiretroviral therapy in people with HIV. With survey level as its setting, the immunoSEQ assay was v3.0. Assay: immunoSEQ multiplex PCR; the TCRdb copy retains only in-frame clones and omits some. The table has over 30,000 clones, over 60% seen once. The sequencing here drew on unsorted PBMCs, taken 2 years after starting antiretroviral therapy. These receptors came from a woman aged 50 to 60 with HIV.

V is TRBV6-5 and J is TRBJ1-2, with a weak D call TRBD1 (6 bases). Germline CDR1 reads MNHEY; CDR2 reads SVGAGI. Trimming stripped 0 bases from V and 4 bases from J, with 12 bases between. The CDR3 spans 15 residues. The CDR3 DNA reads TGTGCCAGCAGTTACTCGGCCAGGGGATTCTATGGCTACACCTTC. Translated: CASSYSARGFYGYTF.

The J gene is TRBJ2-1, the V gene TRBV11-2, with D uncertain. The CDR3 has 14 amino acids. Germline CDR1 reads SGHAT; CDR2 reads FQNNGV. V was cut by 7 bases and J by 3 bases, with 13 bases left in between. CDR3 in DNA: TGTGCCAGCAACTTTCTTCAAGGCTACAATGAGCAGTTCTTC. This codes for CASNFLQGYNEQFF.

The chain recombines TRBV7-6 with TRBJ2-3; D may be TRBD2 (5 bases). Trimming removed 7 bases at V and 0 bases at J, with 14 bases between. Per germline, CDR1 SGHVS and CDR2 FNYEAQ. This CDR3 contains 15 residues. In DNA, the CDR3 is TGTGCCAGCAATCTGGACTCGTCTAGCACAGATACGCAGTATTTT. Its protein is CASNLDSSSTDTQYF. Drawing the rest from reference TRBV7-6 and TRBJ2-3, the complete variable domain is GAGVSQSPRYKVTKRGQDVALRCDPISGHVSLYWYRQALGQGPEFLTYFNYEAQQDKSGLPNDRFSAERPEGSISTLTIQRTEQRDSAMYRCASNLDSSSTDTQYFGPGTRLTVL.

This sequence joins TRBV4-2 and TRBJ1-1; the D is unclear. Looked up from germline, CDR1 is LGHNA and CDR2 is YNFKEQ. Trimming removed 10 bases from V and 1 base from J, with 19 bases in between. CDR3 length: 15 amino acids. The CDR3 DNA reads TGTGCCACCTCGGCCCGCGGATCCGGGAACACTGAAGCTTTCTTT. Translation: CATSARGSGNTEAFF.

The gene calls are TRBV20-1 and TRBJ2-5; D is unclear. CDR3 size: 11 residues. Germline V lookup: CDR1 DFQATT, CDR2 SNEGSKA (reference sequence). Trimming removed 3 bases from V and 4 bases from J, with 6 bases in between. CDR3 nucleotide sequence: TGCAGTGCTAGCTCCCGAGAGACCCAGTACTTC. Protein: CSASSRETQYF.

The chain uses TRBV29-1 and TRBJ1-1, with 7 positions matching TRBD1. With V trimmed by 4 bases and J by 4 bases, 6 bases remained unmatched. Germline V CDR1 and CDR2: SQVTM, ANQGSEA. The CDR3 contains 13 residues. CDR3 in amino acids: CSVGLQGITEAFF. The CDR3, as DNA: TGCAGCGTTGGCCTACAGGGGATCACTGAAGCTTTCTTT.

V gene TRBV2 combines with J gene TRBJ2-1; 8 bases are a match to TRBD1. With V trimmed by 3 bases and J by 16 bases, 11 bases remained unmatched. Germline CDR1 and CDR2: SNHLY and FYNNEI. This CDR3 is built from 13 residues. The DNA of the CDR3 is TGTGCCAGCAGTGAGCCCCCCGGACAGGGTAAATTCTTC. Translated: CASSEPPGQGKFF. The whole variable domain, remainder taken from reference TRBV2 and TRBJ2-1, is EPEVTQTPSHQVTQMGQEVILRCVPISNHLYFYWYRQILGQKVEFLVSFYNNEISEKSEIFDDQFSVERPDGSNFTLKIRSTKLEDSAMYFCASSEPPGQGKFFGPGTRLTVL.

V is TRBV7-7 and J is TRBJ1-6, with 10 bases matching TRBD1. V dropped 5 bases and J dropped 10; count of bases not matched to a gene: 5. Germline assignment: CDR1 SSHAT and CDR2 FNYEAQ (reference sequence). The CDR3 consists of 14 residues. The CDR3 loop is CASSRDRGRSPLHF. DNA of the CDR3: TGTGCCAGCAGCCGGGACAGGGGCAGGTCACCCCTCCACTTT.

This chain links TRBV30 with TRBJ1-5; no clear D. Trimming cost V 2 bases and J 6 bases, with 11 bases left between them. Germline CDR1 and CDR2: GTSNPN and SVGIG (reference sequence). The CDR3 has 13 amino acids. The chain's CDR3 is CAWSPSSSQPQHF. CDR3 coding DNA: TGTGCCTGGAGTCCCTCGTCATCTCAGCCCCAGCATTTT.

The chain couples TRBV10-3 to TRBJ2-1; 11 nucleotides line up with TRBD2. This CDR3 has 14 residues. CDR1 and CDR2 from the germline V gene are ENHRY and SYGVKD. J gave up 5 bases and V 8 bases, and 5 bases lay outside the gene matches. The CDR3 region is CAIGLAGGDNEQFF. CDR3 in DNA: TGTGCCATCGGCCTAGCGGGGGGCGACAATGAGCAGTTCTTC.

The CDR3, as DNA: TGTGCCAGCAGCGTTGACAGGGGGCTCACCGGGGAGCTGTTTTTT. Translation gives CASSVDRGLTGELFF. J is TRBJ2-2 and V is TRBV5-5; 10 nucleotides match TRBD1. The V gene end was trimmed by 4 bases and the J gene end by 4 bases; junction bases not matched to a gene: 4. The CDR3 is 15 residues long. Germline V lookup: CDR1 SGHKS, CDR2 YYEKEE (reference sequence).

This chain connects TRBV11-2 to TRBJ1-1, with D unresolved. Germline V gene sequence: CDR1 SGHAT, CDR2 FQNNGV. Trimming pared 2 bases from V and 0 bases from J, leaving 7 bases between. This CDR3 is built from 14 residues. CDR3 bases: TGTGCCAGCAGCTTACTCGCCTTGAACACTGAAGCTTTCTTT. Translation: CASSLLALNTEAFF.

The CDR3 loop reads CASRQNQGVQPQHF. The CDR3 region has the DNA TGTGCCAGCAGGCAGAACCAGGGAGTTCAGCCCCAGCATTTT. This rearrangement joins TRBV28 to TRBJ1-5; the D gene is possibly TRBD1 (5 bases). The V end was cut by 6 bases, the J end by 6 bases, with 15 bases between. Germline CDR1 is MDHEN and CDR2 is SYDVKM. The CDR3 loop spans 14 amino acids. Combining the CDR3 with reference TRBV28 and TRBJ1-5 gives the whole variable domain DVKVTQSSRYLVKRTGEKVFLECVQDMDHENMFWYRQDPGLGLRLIYFSYDVKMKEKGDIPEGYSVSREKKERFSLILESASTNQTSMYLCASRQNQGVQPQHFGDGTRLSIL.

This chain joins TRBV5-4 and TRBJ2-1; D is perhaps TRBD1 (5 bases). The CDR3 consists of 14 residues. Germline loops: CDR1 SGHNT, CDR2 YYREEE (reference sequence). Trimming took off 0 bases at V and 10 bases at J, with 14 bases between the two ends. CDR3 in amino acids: CASSLEGQGREQFF. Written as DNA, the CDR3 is TGTGCCAGCAGCTTGGAGGGCCAGGGAAGGGAGCAGTTCTTC.

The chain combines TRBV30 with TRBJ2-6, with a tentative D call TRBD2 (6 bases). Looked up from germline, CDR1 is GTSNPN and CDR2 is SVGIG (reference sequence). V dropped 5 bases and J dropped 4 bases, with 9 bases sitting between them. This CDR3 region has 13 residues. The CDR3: CAWQRGGANVLTF. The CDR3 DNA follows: TGTGCCTGGCAACGGGGGGGGGCCAACGTCCTGACTTTC.

The CDR3 reads CASSPNGQAQFF. CDR3 DNA: TGCGCCAGCAGTCCTAACGGACAGGCGCAGTTCTTC. The J gene is TRBJ2-1, the V gene TRBV10-2, with 7 bases matching TRBD1. The CDR3 has 12 residues. V dropped 5 bases and J dropped 12; count of bases not matched to a gene: 7. The germline gives CDR1 WSHSY, CDR2 SAAADI.

CDR3 DNA sequence: TGTGCCAGTAGGAGACAGGTCGCCTATAATTCACCCCTCCACTTT. Encoded protein: CASRRQVAYNSPLHF. The V and J genes are TRBV19 and TRBJ1-6; D is possibly TRBD1 (6 bases). V gave up 6 bases and J gave up 2 bases, with 11 bases separating them. Germline CDR1 reads LNHDA; CDR2 reads SQIVND (reference sequence). The CDR3 runs 15 residues.

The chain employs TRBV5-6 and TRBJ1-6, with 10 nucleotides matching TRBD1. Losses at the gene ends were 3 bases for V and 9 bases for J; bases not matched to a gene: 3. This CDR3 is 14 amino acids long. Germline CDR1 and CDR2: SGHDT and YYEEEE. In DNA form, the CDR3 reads TGTGCCAGCAGCTCGACAGGGGGCCGTTCACCCCTCCACTTT. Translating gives CASSSTGGRSPLHF. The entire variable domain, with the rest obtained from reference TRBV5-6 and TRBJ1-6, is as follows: DAGVTQSPTHLIKTRGQQVTLRCSPKSGHDTVSWYQQALGQGPQFIFQYYEEEERQRGNFPDRFSGHQFPNYSSELNVNALLLGDSALYLCASSSTGGRSPLHFGNGTRLTVT.

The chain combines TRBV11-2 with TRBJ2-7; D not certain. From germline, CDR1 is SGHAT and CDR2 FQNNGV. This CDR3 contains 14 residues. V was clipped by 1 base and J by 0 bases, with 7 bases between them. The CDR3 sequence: CASSLVKASYEQYF. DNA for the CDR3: TGTGCCAGCAGCTTAGTAAAGGCCTCCTACGAGCAGTACTTC.